This entry describes one TCR beta chain. Its antigen is not known. The data belong to a study of identical twins. TCRdb reanalysed the 5' RACE reads using MiXCR and keeps one entry per CDR3 protein. The sample comprises some 730,000 distinct CDR3 sequences, 18% of which are singletons, and 10% to 15% rests with the top ten. General study findings and limits: Cord blood beta clonotypes that were abundant carried fewer insertions, and memory repertoires showed no such trend. Conclusions were drawn cross-sectionally by statistical analysis, without following the same donors.

With V trimmed by 5 bases and J by 4 bases, 6 bases remained unmatched. Germline CDR1 and CDR2: GTSNPN and SVGIG (reference sequence). This CDR3 has 13 amino acids. These data also formed part of another study, on T cells expressing NK-cell markers. That paper states: According to the study, TCR beta repertoires originated from sorted CD3+CD56+NKG2C+, CD3+CD56+NKG2C- and CD3+CD56-NKG2C+ T cells. For roughly 6 donors, the dominant NKG2C+ clonotypes made up roughly 1.0-7.5% of their CD8+ T cells.

What was sequenced was PBMCs. The chain uses TRBV30 and TRBJ2-3, with 7 bases fitting TRBD1. This clonotype originated in a woman under 30 in good health. The CDR3 DNA reads as TGTGCCTGGTCATCGCAGGGGGCAGATACGCAGTATTTT. Its protein product is CAWSSQGADTQYF.